This T cell receptor (beta chain) was found in a study of cytomegalovirus exposure and HLA in healthy donors. 60 Vbeta and 13 Jbeta primers were used in PCR. Assay used: immunoSEQ multiplex PCR; TCRdb lists only in-frame clones, some missing. The table has 150,000 to 200,000 clones, around 75% seen once. CDR3 length equals 15 residues. V lost 0 bases and J lost 9; bases outside the gene matches: 5. Germline loops: CDR1 LGHNA, CDR2 YSLEER. Material: PBMCs. The TCR sequence derives from a human donor in good health. The chain carries TRBV4-3 and TRBJ2-1, with TRBD2 identical over 10 bases. The CDR3 region is CASSQDSSGGLEQFF. DNA of the CDR3: TGCGCCAGCAGCCAAGATTCTAGCGGGGGTCTTGAGCAGTTCTTC.